Listed below are T cell receptor beta chains from one sample, sequenced in a study of HIV-infected patients and healthy controls. TCRdb independently ran MiXCR on the 5' RACE reads; one entry per CDR3 protein. The table shows 4,000 to 4,500 distinct CDR3 sequences, with 13% occurring only once. The source was blood, collected before antiretroviral therapy. Receptors originate from an adult with HIV infection. Each CDR3 is given with its conserved first and last residue. Fields, in order: D gene, J gene, V gene, CDR3 protein. A D gene is named only where the DNA matches it firmly.

>.|TRBJ2-7|TRBV6-2/TRBV6-3
CASSYDTTGEQYF
>.|TRBJ2-7|TRBV20-1
CSARDIEATYEQYF
>TRBD1|TRBJ2-1|TRBV24-1
CATSDHRTGSSYNEQFF
>.|TRBJ2-4|TRBV29-1
CSVGGLKNIQYF
>TRBD2|TRBJ2-1|TRBV4-1
CASSQVRAGVVYNEQFF
>.|TRBJ1-5|TRBV19
CASAYSNQPQHF
>.|TRBJ1-6|TRBV6-1
CASSGRSYNSPLHF
>TRBD1|TRBJ2-2|TRBV19
CASHRGYTGELFF
>.|TRBJ1-2|TRBV6-5
CASSFREVGGYTF
>.|TRBJ1-2|TRBV4-3
CASSQASTSPNYGYTF
>.|TRBJ1-2|TRBV29-1
CSVGTQGSYTF
>TRBD1|TRBJ1-2|TRBV7-8
CASSLLGQGNYGYTF
>.|TRBJ2-1|TRBV7-9
CASSLTTGALYNEQFF
>.|TRBJ1-2|TRBV3-1
CASSQEDSYGYTF
>.|TRBJ2-7|TRBV7-9
CASTDRRSSYEQYF
>.|TRBJ1-3|TRBV7-2
CASSYSGTPSSGNTIYF
>TRBD1|TRBJ2-5|TRBV7-2
CASSGGQGTTQYF
>TRBD1|TRBJ1-1|TRBV3-1
CASSQEDRASEAFF
>TRBD1|TRBJ1-1|TRBV6-1
CASSDPGQGDTEAFF
>TRBD2|TRBJ2-1|TRBV6-5
CASSLTSGRAGEQFF
>.|TRBJ1-1|TRBV6-5
CATKGYTEAFF
>.|TRBJ2-7|TRBV6-2/TRBV6-3
CASSFSSSYEQYF
>TRBD1|TRBJ1-1|TRBV7-9
CASKKPGQGYTEAFF
>.|TRBJ1-1|TRBV29-1
CSVDRSVGTEAFF
>TRBD1|TRBJ2-6|TRBV19
CASSIWTGLSGANVLTF
>.|TRBJ1-5|TRBV7-2
CASSFATRNQPQHF
>.|TRBJ2-1|TRBV11-2
CASSLKWAGSYNEQFF